This TCR beta chain was observed in a study of blood T cell repertoires in COVID-19. Whole-study context: Whether acute or convalescent, the COVID-19 samples came from the United States, Italy and Spain. PBMCs, B-cell-depleted T cells, or T cells were the source of the cDNA or gDNA that made up the material.

This clone was seen just once. Original analysis: How many nucleated cells were present was estimated from reference gene primer amplification. Clones were sequenced by immunoSEQ multiplex PCR, and TCRdb holds only the in-frame ones, with some missing. D and trimming come from the DNA, and the V and J calls and clone size come from that table. Of 110,000 or so clones listed, 85% are singletons. This CDR3 has 15 residues. Looked up from germline, CDR1 is MNHEY and CDR2 is SMNVEV (reference sequence). Deletions cut 7 bases from V and 3 bases from J, with 18 bases between. The receptor's source is a human donor in a cohort sampled during active COVID-19. This chain uses TRBV27 with TRBJ1-2; the D gene is possibly TRBD1 (5 bases). The specimen sequenced was peripheral blood. CDR3 in amino acids: CASTENRKRYYGYTF. CDR3 DNA: TGTGCCAGCACCGAGAACAGGAAGAGATACTATGGCTACACCTTC.